This T cell receptor (beta chain) comes out of a study of cytomegalovirus exposure and HLA in healthy donors. Findings and limits, study-wide: Many donors carried some public TCRs, although rarity characterized most TCR sequences.

Details on this clone: The antigen is undetermined. Other DNA sequences within the sample encode an identical CDR3.

Losses at the gene ends were 4 bases for V and 5 bases for J; bases not matched to a gene: 5. Germline V gives CDR1 SGHTA, CDR2 FQGNSA. The CDR3 covers 16 residues. This PCR relied on a set of 60 Vbeta primers and 13 Jbeta primers. TCRdb's copy holds only in-frame clones and misses some; the assay was immunoSEQ multiplex PCR. The sample includes about 120,000 clones, 82% of them seen just once. The clonotype was recovered from a male donor in good health and CMV-seropositive. This sequence joins TRBV7-2 and TRBJ2-2; 12 bases match TRBD2. Specimen: PBMCs. CDR3 loop: CASSSRLAGDTGELFF. In nucleotides, the CDR3 is TGTGCCAGCAGCTCCCGACTAGCGGGAGATACCGGGGAGCTGTTTTTT.